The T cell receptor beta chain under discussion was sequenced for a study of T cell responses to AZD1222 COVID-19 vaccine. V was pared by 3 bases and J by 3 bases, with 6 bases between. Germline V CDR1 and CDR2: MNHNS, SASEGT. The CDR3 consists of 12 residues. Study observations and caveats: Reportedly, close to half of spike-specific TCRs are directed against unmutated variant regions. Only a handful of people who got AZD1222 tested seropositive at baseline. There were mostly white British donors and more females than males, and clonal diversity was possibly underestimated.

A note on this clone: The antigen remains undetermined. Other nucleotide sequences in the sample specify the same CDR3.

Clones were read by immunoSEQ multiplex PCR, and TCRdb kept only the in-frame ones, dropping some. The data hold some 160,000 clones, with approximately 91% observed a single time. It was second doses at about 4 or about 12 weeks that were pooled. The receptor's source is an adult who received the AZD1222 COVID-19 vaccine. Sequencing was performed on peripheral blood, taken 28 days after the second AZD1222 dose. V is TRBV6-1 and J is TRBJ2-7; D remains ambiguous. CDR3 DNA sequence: TGTGCCAGCAGTGAGTCTAGCTACGAGCAGTACTTC. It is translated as CASSESSYEQYF.